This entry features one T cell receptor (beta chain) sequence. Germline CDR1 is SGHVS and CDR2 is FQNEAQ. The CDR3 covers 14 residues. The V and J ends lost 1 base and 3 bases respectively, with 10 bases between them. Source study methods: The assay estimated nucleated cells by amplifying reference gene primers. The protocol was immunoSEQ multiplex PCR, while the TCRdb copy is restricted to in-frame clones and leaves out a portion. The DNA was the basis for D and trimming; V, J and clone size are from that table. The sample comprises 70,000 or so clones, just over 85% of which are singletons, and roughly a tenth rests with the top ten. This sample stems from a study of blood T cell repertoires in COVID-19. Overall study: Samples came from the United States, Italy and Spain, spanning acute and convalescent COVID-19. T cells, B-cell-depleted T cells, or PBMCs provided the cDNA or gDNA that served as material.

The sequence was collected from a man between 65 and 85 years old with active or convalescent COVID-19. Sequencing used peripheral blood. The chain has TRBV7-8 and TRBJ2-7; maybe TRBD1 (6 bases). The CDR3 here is CASSLEAGVYEQYF. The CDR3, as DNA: TGTGCCAGCAGCTTAGAGGCAGGGGTCTACGAGCAGTACTTC.